A selection of T cell receptor beta chains follows, all from one sample in a study of CD8+ T cells in alopecia areata. Profiling relied on immunoSEQ multiplex PCR, and the TCRdb table lists in-frame clones only, not all of them. Of about 97,000 clones in the sample, about three fifths were seen once. The sequencing used CD8+ T cells sorted from blood, collected at approximately week 60, from a patient treated with tofacitinib. The receptors were sampled from a human donor with alopecia areata. The CDR3 runs from the conserved cysteine through the conserved F or W. D genes are given only for firm matches. Clone size is shown for a subset of rows, as once, few, many or a class of expanded clone.

J,V,size,D,DNA,CDR3
TRBJ2-2,TRBV30,-,TRBD1,TGTGCCTGGCACCGGGACAGGGTTAGAACCGGGGAGCTGTTTTTT,CAWHRDRVRTGELFF
TRBJ2-1,TRBV30,-,-,TGTGCCTGGAGTGCTGTGTACAATGAGCAGTTCTTC,CAWSAVYNEQFF
TRBJ1-5,TRBV27,-,-,TGTGCCAGCAGTCAATACTCCGGGACACAGAATCAGCCCCAGCATTTT,CASSQYSGTQNQPQHF
TRBJ1-3,TRBV4-2,-,TRBD1,TGTGCCAGCAGCCCTCCTGACGATTTCGGGACAGGGGACACCATATATTTT,CASSPPDDFGTGDTIYF
TRBJ2-7,TRBV10-3,-,-,TGTGCCATCGGGCAGGGCTCCTACGAGCAGTACTTC,CAIGQGSYEQYF
TRBJ1-4,TRBV30,-,-,TGTGCCTGGAGCGTTGGGCCTCCCAGTACGGAAAAACTGTTTTTT,CAWSVGPPSTEKLFF
TRBJ2-7,TRBV12-5,-,TRBD1,TGTGCTAGTTCCGGAGGGACAGGGGGCGCCGAGCAGTACTTC,CASSGGTGGAEQYF
TRBJ2-1,TRBV5-1,-,-,TGCGCCAGCAGCTTGGGACAGGCGGTACGGGAGCAGTTCTTC,CASSLGQAVREQFF
TRBJ2-7,TRBV5-1,once,-,TGCGCCAGCAGTGCTACGGGGGGCTGGGAGCAGTACTTC,CASSATGGWEQYF
TRBJ1-1,TRBV6-5,-,-,TGTGCCAGCAGTTCCCCAACCGAAGAAGCTTTCTTT,CASSSPTEEAFF
TRBJ2-7,TRBV30,-,-,TGTGCCTGGAACGGGGGTGGCTACGAGCAGTACTTC,CAWNGGGYEQYF
TRBJ1-1,TRBV30,once,-,TGTGCCTGGAGTGTACTGGGTTTTAGCCTGAACACTGAAGCTTTCTTT,CAWSVLGFSLNTEAFF
TRBJ2-2,TRBV28,-,-,TGTGCCAGCAGTCGTAGGACAGTCGACAGGAGGGGCGGGGAGCTGTTTTTT,CASSRRTVDRRGGELFF
TRBJ1-6,TRBV7-9,medium-sized,TRBD1,TGTGCCAGCAGCTTACACGACTGGACAGGGGGTGGCTCACCCCTCCACTTT,CASSLHDWTGGGSPLHF
TRBJ2-3,TRBV13,-,TRBD2,TGTGCCAGCAGTTTAGCGGGGGAAACAGATACGCAGTATTTT,CASSLAGETDTQYF
TRBJ1-2,TRBV29-1,-,-,TGCAGCGTTGGGACTTCTGGCTACACCTTC,CSVGTSGYTF
TRBJ1-1,TRBV30,-,-,TGTGCCTGGAGTTCAGTCGGCACTGAAGCTTTCTTT,CAWSSVGTEAFF
TRBJ2-1,TRBV5-6,-,-,TGTGCCAGCAGCTTGGGCAACAATGAGCAGTTCTTC,CASSLGNNEQFF
TRBJ2-7,TRBV10-3,-,-,TGTGCCATCAGTGAGTCGGGGGCTGAGGAGCAGTACTTC,CAISESGAEEQYF
TRBJ2-7,TRBV29-1,-,TRBD1,TGCAGCGTTGGCGACTGGGACAGCCAGTTTACCTACGAGCAGTACTTC,CSVGDWDSQFTYEQYF
TRBJ2-1,TRBV4-2,-,-,TGTGCCAGCAGCCAAGGTAACGACAATGAGCAGTTCTTC,CASSQGNDNEQFF
TRBJ2-7,TRBV11-2,-,TRBD1,TGTGCCAGCAGCTTTGGGGACAGGGTGTACGAGCAGTACTTC,CASSFGDRVYEQYF
TRBJ2-3,TRBV7-9,-,-,TGTGCCAGCAGCAGTCGCACAGATACGCAGTATTTT,CASSSRTDTQYF
TRBJ1-1,TRBV20-1,-,-,TGCAGTGCTCAACCCAACACTGAAGCTTTCTTT,CSAQPNTEAFF
TRBJ2-5,TRBV6-1,-,-,TGTGCCGTGGGGGGAGAGACCCAGTACTTC,CAVGGETQYF
TRBJ2-1,TRBV10-2,once,-,TGCGCCAGCAGTGGGTTTCGGGATGAGCAGTTCTTC,CASSGFRDEQFF
TRBJ2-5,TRBV5-1,-,-,TGCGCCAGCAGCTTGGTGAGGGCCTCCCGGGAGACCCAGTACTTC,CASSLVRASRETQYF
TRBJ2-3,TRBV7-3,-,-,TGTGCCAGCAGCGGCGGACTCCGGGCAGATACGCAGTATTTT,CASSGGLRADTQYF
TRBJ1-1,TRBV2,-,-,TGTGCCAGCAGAGGACGCCAAGCTTTCTTT,CASRGRQAFF
TRBJ2-6,TRBV27,-,-,TGTGCCAGCAGTTTATCTAGCTCTGGGGCCAACGTCCTGACTTTC,CASSLSSSGANVLTF
TRBJ2-7,TRBV27,-,-,TGTGCCAGCAGTTTATCGGCAGGGGGGGAAGGGGAGCAGTACTTC,CASSLSAGGEGEQYF
TRBJ2-7,TRBV11-2,-,TRBD1,TGTGCCAGCAGCTTAGGACAGGGGGCCACCTACGAGCAGTACTTC,CASSLGQGATYEQYF
TRBJ2-3,TRBV5-1,-,-,TGCGCCAGCACAGGGGTTACTCCGGATACGCAGTATTTT,CASTGVTPDTQYF
TRBJ2-1,TRBV4-1,once,-,TGCGCCAGCAGCCAAGTTAATGAGCAGTTCTTC,CASSQVNEQFF
TRBJ2-7,TRBV29-1,-,-,TGCAGCGTTGAGTCCGGGACCGCTACCTACGAGCAGTACTTC,CSVESGTATYEQYF
TRBJ1-1,TRBV7-2,-,-,TGTGCCAGCAAGGCGGGGTGGTGGGGGAACACTGAAGCTTTCTTT,CASKAGWWGNTEAFF
TRBJ2-5,TRBV29-1,-,-,TGCAGCGTTGAAGATCTTCTTCGGGAGGGGGCGGGAGAGACCCAGTACTTC,CSVEDLLREGAGETQYF
TRBJ1-2,TRBV5-6,-,-,TGTGCCAGTCTCGCATGGGGCTATGGCTACACCTTC,CASLAWGYGYTF
TRBJ2-1,TRBV4-1,-,-,TGCGCCAGCAGCCAAGAAGGGGGGGTGCAGTTCTTC,CASSQEGGVQFF
TRBJ1-1,TRBV7-2,medium-sized,-,TGTGCCAGCAGCTTAGATATCCCGAACACTGAAGCTTTCTTT,CASSLDIPNTEAFF
TRBJ2-2,TRBV6-1,few,-,TGTGCCAGCAGTCCTCGGCCCGGGGAGCTGTTTTTT,CASSPRPGELFF
TRBJ2-2,TRBV6-5,-,-,TGTGCCAGCCGAGGGGTCACCGGGGAGCTGTTTTTT,CASRGVTGELFF
TRBJ2-3,TRBV27,few,-,TGTGCCAGCAGTTTACGGCGGGCGTCAGGAGATACGCAGTATTTT,CASSLRRASGDTQYF
TRBJ2-7,TRBV28,hyperexpanded,-,TGTGCCAGCAGTTTAGGACACCGGGACCCCCTCTACGAGCAGTACTTC,CASSLGHRDPLYEQYF
TRBJ2-5,TRBV29-1,-,-,TGCAGCGTTGAAGAGGAGTCGGGAAACCAAGAGACCCAGTACTTC,CSVEEESGNQETQYF
TRBJ2-6,TRBV6-5,-,-,TGTGCCAGCAGTTACGGAGCGGCCGGGGCCAACGTCCTGACTTTC,CASSYGAAGANVLTF
TRBJ2-3,TRBV2,once,-,TGTGCCAGCAGTGAACACAGGGCTACAGATACGCAGTATTTT,CASSEHRATDTQYF
TRBJ2-5,TRBV4-1,-,TRBD1,TGCGCCAGCAGACTTACCGGGACAGGGAGAGAGACCCAGTACTTC,CASRLTGTGRETQYF
TRBJ1-2,TRBV29-1,-,-,TGCAGCGTACCCAGCGCCCTGTGGTACACCTTC,CSVPSALWYTF
TRBJ1-5,TRBV5-5,few,TRBD1,TGTGCCAGCAGCCGGGGACAGGGGATCAATCAGCCCCAGCATTTT,CASSRGQGINQPQHF
TRBJ2-1,TRBV29-1,-,TRBD2,TGCAGCGTGATACTAGCGGGGGAATACAATGAGCAGTTCTTC,CSVILAGEYNEQFF
TRBJ1-1,TRBV5-6,-,-,TGTGCCAGCAGCTTGGGGAGGGGACTCGTAGCTTTCTTT,CASSLGRGLVAFF
TRBJ2-1,TRBV9,-,TRBD2,TGTGCCAGCAGGGGACTAGCGGGGCCCCGAAATTACAATGAGCAGTTCTTC,CASRGLAGPRNYNEQFF
TRBJ2-4,TRBV4-2,-,-,TGTGCCAGCAGCCCCGGGGACATCACGGAGAACATTCAGTACTTC,CASSPGDITENIQYF
TRBJ2-1,TRBV28,-,TRBD1,TGTGCCAGCGGAAGTCCGGGACAGGGGAGAGGGAATGAGCAGTTCTTC,CASGSPGQGRGNEQFF
TRBJ1-2,TRBV30,-,TRBD1,TGTGCCTGGAGTGGGGGACAGTCCTATGGCTACACCTTC,CAWSGGQSYGYTF